These 14 T cell receptor beta chains originate from one sample sequenced in a study of cytomegalovirus exposure and HLA in healthy donors. The PCR ran on 60 Vbeta and 13 Jbeta primers. Clones were sequenced by immunoSEQ multiplex PCR, and TCRdb holds only the in-frame ones, with some missing. The sample holds 150,000 to 200,000 clones, 65% to 85% seen once. Sequencing input: PBMCs. The receptors here all came from a man aged 50 to 60 in good health and CMV-seronegative.

This chain uses TRBV2 with TRBJ2-1, with a possible D match to TRBD2 (6 bases). There are 15 residues in the CDR3. V was trimmed by 5 bases and J by 2 bases, leaving 13 bases between them. In germline, CDR1 is SNHLY, CDR2 FYNNEI. This chain's CDR3 is CASSSAGGTYNEQFF. Written as DNA, the CDR3 is TGTGCCAGCAGTTCTGCCGGGGGTACCTACAATGAGCAGTTCTTC.

The chain uses TRBV7-3 and TRBJ1-2, with 8 bases lining up with TRBD1. The CDR3 runs to 13 residues. V was pared by 5 bases and J by 3 bases, with 2 bases of the junction left unmatched. Germline V gene data show CDR1 as SGHTA and CDR2 as FQGTGA. CDR3: CASSTGGDYGYTF. DNA for the CDR3: TGTGCCAGCAGCACAGGGGGGGACTATGGCTACACCTTC.

The J gene is TRBJ2-7, the V gene TRBV5-6; possibly TRBD2 for D (6 bases). The germline gives CDR1 SGHDT, CDR2 YYEEEE. Trimming shortened V by 4 bases and J by 2 bases, and 19 bases separated the two germline ends. CDR3 length equals 16 residues. CDR3 nucleotide sequence: TGTGCCAGCAGCCCCCTTGCCCCGGGGGTAACCTACGAGCAGTACTTC. Its protein is CASSPLAPGVTYEQYF. Full variable domain (rest looked up from reference TRBV5-6 and TRBJ2-7): DAGVTQSPTHLIKTRGQQVTLRCSPKSGHDTVSWYQQALGQGPQFIFQYYEEEERQRGNFPDRFSGHQFPNYSSELNVNALLLGDSALYLCASSPLAPGVTYEQYFGPGTRLTVT.

This clone was detected only a few times. This rearrangement joins TRBV2 to TRBJ1-1; tentative D call: TRBD1 (5 bases). Germline CDR1 is SNHLY and CDR2 is FYNNEI. CDR3 length equals 13 residues. V lost 6 bases, J lost 4 bases, and 12 bases lay in between. The CDR3 nucleotides read TGTGCCAGCAGCGTCGCGGGGGGCACTGAAGCTTTCTTT. Encoded protein: CASSVAGGTEAFF.

The chain joins TRBV4-1 to TRBJ1-1; perhaps TRBD1 as D (6 bases). V lost 3 bases and J 1 base, leaving 12 bases between the germline ends. The CDR3 length is 15 residues. Per germline, CDR1 MGHRA and CDR2 YSYEKL. As DNA, the CDR3 is TGCGCCAGCAGCCAGGGGGCCGGTGGGAACACTGAAGCTTTCTTT. This sequence encodes CASSQGAGGNTEAFF.

The chain carries TRBV19 and TRBJ2-7; maybe TRBD1 (5 bases). Germline CDR1 reads LNHDA; CDR2 reads SQIVND (reference sequence). The V gene lost 7 bases and the J gene lost 6 bases, with 22 bases spanning the gap. The CDR3 consists of 15 residues. CDR3 sequence (DNA): TGTGCCAGTATGAGCAGGGTGGATACTAACCGCGAGCAGTACTTC. Protein: CASMSRVDTNREQYF.

This chain links TRBV30 with TRBJ2-6; 8 positions match TRBD1. The germline V gene has CDR1 GTSNPN and CDR2 SVGIG (reference sequence). Unmatched junction bases numbered 7, after V lost 3 bases and J lost 0 bases. The CDR3 contains 17 residues. CDR3 loop: CAWRTGTGFSGANVLTF. CDR3 DNA: TGTGCCTGGAGGACCGGGACAGGATTCTCTGGGGCCAACGTCCTGACTTTC.

V gene TRBV7-2 combines with J gene TRBJ1-2, with D possibly being TRBD1 (5 bases). CDR1 SGHTA and CDR2 FQGNSA come from the germline V gene. This CDR3 has 14 residues. Between the trimmed V and J ends, which lost 5 bases and 4 bases, there was a span of 14 bases. CDR3 bases: TGTGCCAGCAGCCCCCCGGGGACTGGCTATGGCTACACCTTC. Amino acid sequence: CASSPPGTGYGYTF.

The chain couples TRBV9 to TRBJ2-1; tentative D call: TRBD1 (5 bases). This CDR3 spans 14 amino acids. V was trimmed by 4 bases and J by 9 bases, leaving 17 bases between them. Germline V gene lookup returns CDR1 SGDLS and CDR2 YYNGEE. DNA of the CDR3: TGTGCCAGCAGCCCTAGGACCTTTAGGGGTGAGCAGTTCTTC. Translating gives CASSPRTFRGEQFF. The whole variable domain, filled in from reference TRBV9 and TRBJ2-1, reads DSGVTQTPKHLITATGQRVTLRCSPRSGDLSVYWYQQSLDQGLQFLIQYYNGEERAKGNILERFSAQQFPDLHSELNLSSLELGDSALYFCASSPRTFRGEQFFGPGTRLTVL.

This chain connects TRBV5-6 to TRBJ2-2; maybe TRBD1 (6 bases). Trimming pared 2 bases from V and 1 base from J, leaving 9 bases between. The CDR3 consists of 15 residues. CDR1 and CDR2 (germline): SGHDT, YYEEEE. The CDR3 sequence is CASSFAGVNTGELFF. CDR3 nucleotides: TGTGCCAGCAGCTTTGCAGGGGTGAACACCGGGGAGCTGTTTTTT.

The chain couples TRBV27 to TRBJ2-3; D might be TRBD1 (5 bases). The CDR3 totals 16 residues. The V gene lost 4 bases and the J gene lost 5 bases, with 19 bases spanning the gap. CDR1 is MNHEY, CDR2 SMNVEV, per germline (reference sequence). CDR3 loop: CASSYLGVGRVDTQYF. CDR3 sequence (DNA): TGTGCCAGCAGTTACCTAGGGGTGGGTCGAGTAGATACGCAGTATTTT.

V and J are TRBV6-5 and TRBJ1-5, with 7 bases aligning to TRBD1. CDR3 size: 14 residues. The germline V gene encodes CDR1 MNHEY and CDR2 SVGAGI. Germline trimming cut 6 bases from V and 5 bases from J; bases unmatched to any gene: 7. CDR3 in DNA: TGTGCCAGCAGGCCTACAGGGGATCATCAGCCCCAGCATTTT. Protein: CASRPTGDHQPQHF.

The chain links TRBV4-1 to TRBJ2-5, with D maybe TRBD2 (5 bases). This CDR3 region has 14 residues. Germline-derived CDR1 and CDR2 are MGHRA and YSYEKL. V lost 1 base to trimming and J lost 2 bases, with 8 bases between them. CDR3 bases: TGCGCCAGCAGCCAAGTCACTAGTCAAGAGACCCAGTACTTC. Residues: CASSQVTSQETQYF.

The V gene is TRBV11-2, the J gene TRBJ1-1; D possibly corresponds to TRBD1 (6 bases). Trimming shortened V by 4 bases and J by 4 bases, and 10 bases separated the two germline ends. The germline V gene has CDR1 SGHAT and CDR2 FQNNGV. The CDR3 runs to 13 residues. CDR3 protein: CASSWTVLTEAFF. The DNA of the CDR3 is TGTGCCAGCAGCTGGACAGTTCTCACTGAAGCTTTCTTT.